This is a list of T cell receptor beta chains from one sample in a study of blood T cell repertoires in COVID-19. The assay was immunoSEQ multiplex PCR, and TCRdb's table has in-frame clones only and misses some. The profile shows 250,000 to 350,000 clones, 85% to 90% of them singletons. Sequencing was carried out using peripheral blood. The receptors come from a man between 25 and 39 years old with acute or convalescent COVID-19. Both conserved end residues are part of each CDR3. D genes are given only for firm matches. Only part of the rows carry a size: once, few, many, or a class if the clone is expanded.

CDR3 protein,CDR3 DNA,clone size,J gene,V gene,D gene
CASRGTRLNEKLFF,TGTGCCAGTAGAGGCACGCGTCTTAATGAAAAACTGTTTTTT,-,TRBJ1-4,TRBV5-6,-
CASSTSSSYNSPLHF,TGCGCCAGCTCTACCTCGAGCTCCTATAATTCACCCCTCCACTTT,few,TRBJ1-6,TRBV5-1,-
CASSVEVAGGEAFF,TGTGCCAGCAGCGTAGAGGTGGCAGGGGGTGAAGCTTTCTTT,-,TRBJ1-1,TRBV9,TRBD1
CASSLGVTGQDTGELFF,TGCGCCAGCAGCTTGGGGGTAACAGGGCAAGACACCGGGGAGCTGTTTTTT,-,TRBJ2-2,TRBV5-1,-
CASSPIENEQYF,TGTGCCAGCTCCCCTATCGAAAACGAGCAGTACTTC,-,TRBJ2-7,TRBV18,-
CASYRDNDNYGYTF,TGTGCCAGTTACCGGGACAACGACAACTATGGCTACACCTTC,-,TRBJ1-2,TRBV6-5,-
CASSATTPNTEAFF,TGTGCCAGCAGCGCCACAACACCGAACACTGAAGCTTTCTTT,-,TRBJ1-1,TRBV6-5,-
CASSPATGVQPQHF,TGTGCCAGTAGTCCAGCCACAGGGGTTCAGCCCCAGCATTTT,-,TRBJ1-5,TRBV19,TRBD1
CASSLSLRAGSHYEQYF,TGTGCCAGCAGTTTAAGTTTGAGGGCGGGAAGTCACTACGAGCAGTACTTC,once,TRBJ2-7,TRBV28,-
CASIMDRANEKLFF,TGTGCCAGCATTATGGACAGGGCCAATGAAAAACTGTTTTTT,-,TRBJ1-4,TRBV2,TRBD1
CASSPLYGRDGYTF,TGCGCCAGCAGCCCTTTATACGGGCGGGACGGCTACACCTTC,-,TRBJ1-2,TRBV5-1,-
CASSPRVARSGNTIYF,TGTGCCAGCAGCCCTCGGGTTGCCCGCTCTGGAAACACCATATATTTT,-,TRBJ1-3,TRBV3-1/TRBV3-2,-
CASSLLRLSSGGEQFF,TGTGCCAGCAGTTTACTCCGACTGAGTTCGGGGGGTGAGCAGTTCTTC,-,TRBJ2-1,TRBV28,TRBD2
CASSHLAGRNSPLHF,TGTGCCAGCAGCCATCTGGCAGGGCGGAATTCACCCCTCCACTTT,-,TRBJ1-6,TRBV14,-
CASSLSRGDTQYF,TGTGCCAGCAGCTTATCTAGAGGGGATACGCAGTATTTT,-,TRBJ2-3,TRBV11-3,-
CASSLSGREGEQYF,TGTGCCAGCAGCCTGAGCGGGAGGGAGGGGGAGCAGTACTTC,-,TRBJ2-7,TRBV4-2,TRBD2
CASAPGQANYGYTF,TGTGCCAGCGCTCCGGGACAAGCAAACTATGGCTACACCTTC,few,TRBJ1-2,TRBV5-4,-
CASSPQTGDNSPLHF,TGCGCCAGCAGCCCCCAGACAGGGGACAATTCACCCCTCCACTTT,-,TRBJ1-6,TRBV5-1,TRBD1
CASSPYRGITEAFF,TGTGCCAGTAGCCCTTACAGGGGAATCACTGAAGCTTTCTTT,-,TRBJ1-1,TRBV19,TRBD1
CASSFRDRDRTTYEQYF,TGCGCCAGCAGCTTTCGCGACCGGGACAGGACCACCTACGAGCAGTACTTC,-,TRBJ2-7,TRBV5-1,TRBD1
CASGLTGGARGYTF,TGTGCTAGTGGTTTGACAGGGGGCGCCAGGGGCTACACCTTC,-,TRBJ1-2,TRBV12-5,TRBD1
CASSEGETQYF,TGTGCCAGCAGCGAGGGGGAGACCCAGTACTTC,once,TRBJ2-5,TRBV9,-
CASSPGEGQPQHF,TGTGCCAGCAGTCCAGGAGAGGGTCAGCCCCAGCATTTT,few,TRBJ1-5,TRBV6-2/TRBV6-3,-
CAWSVSGASYEQYF,TGTGCCTGGAGTGTCAGCGGGGCCTCCTACGAGCAGTACTTC,-,TRBJ2-7,TRBV30,TRBD2
CATSRKIGTGSSTDTQYF,TGTGCCACCAGCAGGAAGATCGGGACAGGGTCTAGCACAGATACGCAGTATTTT,once,TRBJ2-3,TRBV15,TRBD1
CASSDNRGLGPQHF,TGTGCCAGCAGCGACAACAGGGGTCTGGGGCCCCAGCATTTT,-,TRBJ1-5,TRBV9,TRBD1
CASGFRGNTEAFF,TGTGCTAGTGGTTTCAGGGGGAACACTGAAGCTTTCTTT,-,TRBJ1-1,TRBV12-5,-
CASSYLAATDTQYF,TGTGCCAGCAGCTACCTAGCCGCGACAGATACGCAGTATTTT,few,TRBJ2-3,TRBV7-9,-
CASSYGVAGGKETQYF,TGTGCCAGCAGTTACGGGGTAGCGGGGGGTAAAGAGACCCAGTACTTC,-,TRBJ2-5,TRBV6-2/TRBV6-3,TRBD2